The source of this T cell receptor beta chain is a study of cytomegalovirus exposure and HLA in healthy donors. Generated by immunoSEQ multiplex PCR, the TCRdb table keeps only in-frame clones and is missing some. Among some 250,000 clones, approximately 83% were seen once, and the ten largest hold around 1.3%. For this clone: What it binds is unknown.

Germline V CDR1 and CDR2: SNHLY, FYNNEI. The J segment lost 6 bases and the V segment lost 6 bases, leaving 9 bases of the junction unmatched. This CDR3 has 15 residues. Study-level findings and limits: A few chains tied to CMV proved CMV antigen-specific in vitro. The finding came from a later analysis; first-cohort TCR clusters tended to co-occur in the roughly 110 validation repertoires. Most TCRs appeared rarely, but some public TCRs recurred in many donors.

Specimen: PBMCs. The sequence came from a woman in her thirties in good health and CMV-seropositive. The chain is built from TRBV2 and TRBJ2-4; 9 bases fit TRBD1. CDR3 sequence reads: CASSTGQGSTNIQYF. The CDR3 DNA reads TGTGCCAGCAGCACAGGACAGGGGTCGACAAACATTCAGTACTTC.